Shown below are 32 T cell receptor beta chains from a single sample sequenced in a study of radiation and T cells in renal cell carcinoma. As to time point: blood 2 weeks post-SBRT. The treatment is: 15 Gy SBRT to primary tumor, nephrectomy 4 weeks later. The repertoire was sequenced with immunoSEQ multiplex PCR; TCRdb's copy has only in-frame clones and lacks some. Here the sample spans roughly 130,000 clones, about 88% being singletons. Sequencing was performed on blood, taken from a patient whose treatment included radiotherapy and nephrectomy. The receptors come from a woman in her seventies with renal cell carcinoma.

This chain joins TRBV11-2 and TRBJ1-6, with 7 bases that match TRBD1. The V and J ends lost 5 bases and 9 bases, in that order; junction bases with no gene match: 7. The CDR3 consists of 14 residues. The germline gives CDR1 SGHAT, CDR2 FQNNGV. The CDR3 spells CASSQTGWSSPLHF. The DNA of the CDR3 is TGTGCCAGCAGCCAGACAGGGTGGAGTTCACCCCTCCACTTT.

The rearrangement links TRBV7-2 to TRBJ2-5, with TRBD2 identical over 7 bases. The germline V gene has CDR1 SGHTA and CDR2 FQGNSA. The V gene end was trimmed by 4 bases and the J gene end by 0 bases; junction bases not matched to a gene: 11. The CDR3 runs to 17 residues. Written as DNA, the CDR3 is TGTGCCAGCAGCTCCCCCTTGGGGGGGGATAACCAAGAGACCCAGTACTTC. This codes for CASSSPLGGDNQETQYF.

The rearrangement links TRBV7-8 to TRBJ2-3; 9 positions match TRBD2. This CDR3 is 15 amino acids long. The germline V gene has CDR1 SGHVS and CDR2 FQNEAQ. Unmatched junction bases numbered 1, after V lost 2 bases and J lost 1 base. The CDR3 is CASSLRTSGTDTQYF. The CDR3 DNA sequence: TGTGCCAGCAGCTTAAGGACTAGCGGCACAGATACGCAGTATTTT.

This clone has just a few counts. V is TRBV25-1 and J is TRBJ1-6, with D perhaps matching TRBD1 (6 bases). Trimming stripped 7 bases from V and 6 bases from J, with 13 bases between. The CDR3 is made up of 14 amino acids. Germline assignment: CDR1 MGHDK and CDR2 SYGVNS. This CDR3 reads CASTQTGGNSPLHF. The CDR3 DNA follows: TGTGCCAGCACCCAGACAGGCGGTAATTCACCCCTCCACTTT.

The chain links TRBV6-4 to TRBJ2-7, with 9 positions matching TRBD1. The CDR3 loop spans 14 amino acids. The germline V gene encodes CDR1 MRHNA and CDR2 SNTAGT. V shed 7 bases and J 1 base; nucleotides not matched to a gene: 5. This chain's CDR3 is CASKEGQGSYEQYF. The CDR3 DNA reads TGTGCCAGCAAGGAGGGACAGGGTTCCTACGAGCAGTACTTC.

The CDR3, as DNA: TGTGCCACCAGCATCAGAGCCGGGGGGGGCACCGGGGAGCTGTTTTTT. It codes for CATSIRAGGGTGELFF. The V gene is TRBV15, the J gene TRBJ2-2; 8 positions agree with TRBD2. The CDR3 consists of 16 residues. V was pared by 4 bases and J by 4 bases, with 8 bases of the junction left unmatched. Germline V gene lookup returns CDR1 LNHNV and CDR2 YYDKDF (reference sequence).

This clone was recorded only once. J is TRBJ1-1 and V is TRBV6-5; tentative D call: TRBD1 (5 bases). V shed 0 bases and J shed 5 bases, with 7 bases lying between them. Germline CDR1 is MNHEY and CDR2 is SVGAGI. This CDR3 comprises 13 residues. In nucleotides, the CDR3 is TGTGCCAGCAGTTACTCCGGGGGGACTGAAGCTTTCTTT. This gives the protein CASSYSGGTEAFF.

The rearrangement uses TRBV11-3 and TRBJ2-7, with D perhaps matching TRBD1 (6 bases). V was cut by 1 base and J by 3 bases, with 16 bases left in between. Looked up from germline, CDR1 is SGHNT and CDR2 is YENEEA. The CDR3 totals 16 residues. CDR3 coding DNA: TGTGCCAGCAGCTTAGTAATTGGGACAAGGAGCTACGAGCAGTACTTC. Its translation is CASSLVIGTRSYEQYF.

The CDR3 DNA is TGTGCCAGCAGCTCAAGAGGACTAGCGGGGGGAGAGACCCAGTACTTC. Translated: CASSSRGLAGGETQYF. J is TRBJ2-5 and V is TRBV7-8; 14 positions match TRBD2. Germline CDR1 SGHVS, CDR2 FQNEAQ. CDR3 length: 16 residues. V lost 4 bases, J lost 4 bases, and 5 bases stayed unmatched.

The chain links TRBV7-9 to TRBJ1-2, with D hard to call. The germline CDR1 and CDR2 sequences are SEHNR and FQNEAQ (reference sequence). The length of the CDR3 is 13 residues. V gave up 0 bases and J gave up 6 bases, with 8 bases separating them. The CDR3 is CASSLAYGDGYTF. Written as DNA, the CDR3 is TGTGCCAGCAGCTTAGCGTACGGGGATGGCTACACCTTC. Looking up the rest from reference TRBV7-9 and TRBJ1-2 gives the full variable domain: DTGVSQNPRHKITKRGQNVTFRCDPISEHNRLYWYRQTLGQGPEFLTYFQNEAQLEKSRLLSDRFSAERPKGSFSTLEIQRTEQGDSAMYLCASSLAYGDGYTFGSGTRLTVV.

This clone was picked up a small number of times. The chain couples TRBV30 to TRBJ2-2; D is perhaps TRBD1 (6 bases). This CDR3 region has 14 residues. The V and J ends lost 0 bases and 1 base respectively, with 6 bases between them. Germline-derived CDR1 and CDR2 are GTSNPN and SVGIG (reference sequence). CDR3 coding DNA: TGTGCCTGGAGTGTGGGACAGAACACCGGGGAGCTGTTTTTT. Encoded protein: CAWSVGQNTGELFF. Based on the CDR3 plus reference TRBV30 and TRBJ2-2, the full variable domain is SQTIHQWPATLVQPVGSPLSLECTVEGTSNPNLYWYRQAAGRGLQLLFYSVGIGQISSEVPQNLSASRPQDRQFILSSKKLLLSDSGFYLCAWSVGQNTGELFFGEGSRLTVL.

The chain has TRBV7-2 and TRBJ2-3; TRBD1 agrees at 11 bases. The CDR3 sequence is 16 residues long. Germline-derived CDR1 and CDR2 are SGHTA and FQGNSA. V shed 4 bases, J shed 4 bases, and the junction held 7 bases outside the gene matches. The CDR3 region is CASSSGQGARADTQYF. The CDR3 nucleotides read TGTGCCAGCAGCTCCGGACAGGGGGCCAGGGCAGATACGCAGTATTTT.

The chain couples TRBV28 to TRBJ2-3; no firm D call. The V gene's germline CDR1 is MDHEN and CDR2 SYDVKM. CDR3 length: 14 residues. Trimming took 4 bases from V and 0 from J, leaving 8 bases between them. CDR3 residues: CASSSALSTDTQYF. The CDR3 DNA reads TGTGCCAGCAGTTCCGCACTTAGCACAGATACGCAGTATTTT.

The J gene is TRBJ1-4, the V gene TRBV9, with 10 bases aligning to TRBD1. The CDR3 is 15 amino acids. The V segment lost 0 bases and the J segment 7 bases; nucleotides outside the gene matches: 3. Looked up from germline, CDR1 is SGDLS and CDR2 is YYNGEE. CDR3 sequence (DNA): TGTGCCAGCAGCGTAGAAGGGACAGGGGTTGAAAAACTGTTTTTT. Protein sequence: CASSVEGTGVEKLFF. Full variable domain (remainder filled in from reference TRBV9 and TRBJ1-4): DSGVTQTPKHLITATGQRVTLRCSPRSGDLSVYWYQQSLDQGLQFLIQYYNGEERAKGNILERFSAQQFPDLHSELNLSSLELGDSALYFCASSVEGTGVEKLFFGSGTQLSVL.

The V gene is TRBV4-3, the J gene TRBJ2-2; D could derive from TRBD1 or TRBD2 (5 bases each). The CDR3 is 15 amino acids. Trimming took off 3 bases at V and 1 base at J, with 9 bases between the two ends. Germline-derived CDR1 and CDR2 are LGHNA and YSLEER. In DNA form, the CDR3 reads TGCGCCAGCAGCCAGGGGACGGGGAACACCGGGGAGCTGTTTTTT. It yields the protein CASSQGTGNTGELFF.

J is TRBJ2-7 and V is TRBV2; TRBD2 matches 9 bases. Germline CDR1 reads SNHLY; CDR2 reads FYNNEI. V shed 5 bases, J shed 1 base, and the junction held 9 bases outside the gene matches. CDR3 length: 16 residues. CDR3 sequence reads: CASSPRGAGGSYEQYF. The CDR3 nucleotides are TGTGCCAGCAGTCCCCGGGGAGCGGGGGGTTCCTACGAGCAGTACTTC.

The chain carries TRBV28 and TRBJ1-5; D is unclear. V was trimmed by 5 bases and J by 0 bases, leaving 11 bases between them. The germline CDR1 and CDR2 sequences are MDHEN and SYDVKM. The CDR3 has 15 amino acids. This CDR3 reads CASSPQHYSNQPQHF. The CDR3 coding sequence is TGTGCCAGCAGTCCTCAGCACTATAGCAATCAGCCCCAGCATTTT.

The V call is TRBV19, the J call TRBJ2-7; D possibly corresponds to TRBD2 (5 bases). The V and J ends lost 3 bases and 7 bases respectively, with 13 bases between them. The CDR3 consists of 13 residues. CDR1 and CDR2 (germline): LNHDA, SQIVND (reference sequence). CDR3 DNA sequence: TGTGCCAGTAGTATGGTTCGGGGAGAGGAGCAGTACTTC. Residues: CASSMVRGEEQYF.

J is TRBJ1-1 and V is TRBV1. TRBV1 is noted as a pseudogene. The CDR3 covers 14 residues. CDR3 protein: CTRTGGGWTSEAFF. The CDR3, as DNA: TGCACCCGGACGGGGGGCGGCTGGACCAGTGAAGCTTTCTTT.

V and J are TRBV4-3 and TRBJ2-7, with D perhaps TRBD1 (6 bases). The CDR3 covers 17 residues. Germline CDR1 is LGHNA and CDR2 is YSLEER. Trimming shortened V by 1 base and J by 0 bases, and 16 bases separated the two germline ends. This CDR3 is CASSQGLEGVSSYEQYF. DNA for the CDR3: TGCGCCAGCAGCCAAGGACTCGAGGGGGTAAGCTCCTACGAGCAGTACTTC.

The rearrangement links TRBV7-2 to TRBJ2-2; tentative D call: TRBD1 (6 bases). V was shortened by 0 bases and J by 5 bases, with 10 bases between the two germline ends. The CDR3 is made up of 15 amino acids. Germline-derived CDR1 and CDR2 are SGHTA and FQGNSA. The CDR3 here is CASSLANRATGELFF. For the CDR3, the DNA is TGTGCCAGCAGCTTAGCGAACAGGGCTACCGGGGAGCTGTTTTTT.

The chain employs TRBV6-5 and TRBJ2-2; D remains ambiguous. Germline CDR1 and CDR2: MNHEY and SVGAGI. CDR3 length: 13 amino acids. V gave up 8 bases and J gave up 4 bases, with 11 bases separating them. In DNA form, the CDR3 reads TGTGCCAGCTCCCGGCCGACCACCGGGGAGCTGTTTTTT. Its protein product is CASSRPTTGELFF.

This sequence joins TRBV5-8 and TRBJ2-5, with a tentative D call TRBD2 (5 bases). CDR3 length: 14 residues. The V gene lost 2 bases and the J gene lost 3 bases, with 11 bases spanning the gap. CDR1 is SGHTS and CDR2 is YDEGEE in the germline V gene. The CDR3 region is CASSLGLREETQYF. CDR3 coding DNA: TGTGCCAGCAGCTTAGGGCTGCGGGAAGAGACCCAGTACTTC. The variable domain in full, completed from reference TRBV5-8 and TRBJ2-5, reads EAGVTQSPTHLIKTRGQQATLRCSPISGHTSVYWYQQALGLGLQFLLWYDEGEERNRGNFPPRFSGRQFPNYSSELNVNALELEDSALYLCASSLGLREETQYFGPGTRLLVL.

This clone has only one observation. J is TRBJ2-5 and V is TRBV18, with D hard to call. The CDR3 contains 12 residues. Trimming cost V 5 bases and J 5 bases, with 9 bases left between them. Germline V gene sequence: CDR1 KGHSH, CDR2 LQKENI. The CDR3 reads CASSSSRETQYF. In nucleotides, the CDR3 is TGTGCCAGCTCATCGAGTAGGGAGACCCAGTACTTC.

The CDR3 sequence: CASARDLDYNEQFF. CDR3 bases: TGTGCCAGCGCAAGGGACTTAGACTACAATGAGCAGTTCTTC. The V call is TRBV11-3, the J call TRBJ2-1, with D maybe TRBD2 (6 bases). This CDR3 contains 14 residues. Looked up from germline, CDR1 is SGHNT and CDR2 is YENEEA. The V gene lost 8 bases and the J gene lost 3 bases, with 14 bases spanning the gap.

Comment on this clone: Germline and junction disagree at one end, which may indicate a read error. CDR3 residues: CASSPRTVLYDYTF. CDR3 bases: TGCGCCAGCAGCCCTCGGACAGTTTTATATGACTACACCTTC. This chain links TRBV5-1 with TRBJ1-2, with D perhaps matching TRBD1 (6 bases). Germline CDR1 reads SGHRS; CDR2 reads YFSETQ. The CDR3 runs 14 residues.

The chain carries TRBV25-1 and TRBJ2-5; no reliable D call. Germline V gene lookup returns CDR1 MGHDK and CDR2 SYGVNS. V was trimmed by 2 bases and J by 0 bases, leaving 10 bases between them. The CDR3 spans 15 residues. The CDR3, as DNA: TGTGCCAGCAGTGAACCGGGCCTATACCAAGAGACCCAGTACTTC. Protein product: CASSEPGLYQETQYF.

The chain carries TRBV4-1 and TRBJ1-2; 7 nucleotides match TRBD1. The ends lost 0 bases at V and 7 bases at J; junction bases unmatched: 8. The CDR3 is made up of 15 amino acids. Germline values: CDR1 MGHRA, CDR2 YSYEKL. The CDR3 reads CASSQDPRQGAGYTF. CDR3 DNA sequence: TGCGCCAGCAGCCAAGACCCGCGACAGGGAGCTGGCTACACCTTC.

V usage is TRBV9 and J usage is TRBJ1-1, with 10 bases aligning to TRBD1. This CDR3 is 17 amino acids long. Germline assignment: CDR1 SGDLS and CDR2 YYNGEE. After removal of 2 bases from V and 3 bases from J, the junction contained 10 bases not matched to a gene. The CDR3 is CASSVGTGAPSDTEAFF. CDR3 DNA sequence: TGTGCCAGCAGCGTCGGGACAGGGGCCCCCTCGGACACTGAAGCTTTCTTT.

The chain employs TRBV4-3 and TRBJ2-1; 9 bases are shared with TRBD2. The germline gives CDR1 LGHNA, CDR2 YSLEER. With V trimmed by 0 bases and J by 2 bases, 5 bases remained unmatched. This CDR3 spans 17 amino acids. This CDR3 is CASSQDHAGGPYNEQFF. The CDR3 coding sequence is TGCGCCAGCAGCCAAGATCACGCGGGGGGGCCCTACAATGAGCAGTTCTTC.

The rearrangement links TRBV6-1 to TRBJ2-2; no definite D call. Germline CDR1 reads MNHNS; CDR2 reads SASEGT. Trimming stripped 2 bases from V and 1 base from J, with 8 bases between. This CDR3 contains 15 residues. The CDR3 here is CASSEPAGNTGELFF. In DNA, the CDR3 is TGTGCCAGCAGTGAACCGGCAGGGAACACCGGGGAGCTGTTTTTT.

The CDR3 region is CASTSRFDSEAFF. CDR3 bases: TGTGCCAGCACTTCACGGTTCGACTCTGAAGCTTTCTTT. V usage is TRBV6-6 and J usage is TRBJ1-1; D call uncertain. Per the germline V gene, CDR1 is MNHNY and CDR2 is SVGAGI (reference sequence). The CDR3 contains 13 residues. Between the trimmed V and J ends, which lost 7 bases and 6 bases, there was a span of 15 bases.